The present T cell receptor beta chain was sequenced within a study of CD8+ T cells in alopecia areata. Study in general: Oral tofacitinib, 5 to 10 mg twice daily, was given in an open-label trial. General observations from the study: Uncertainty remains about how baseline CD8+ expansion links to response, with one nonresponder.

The trim removed 2 bases at V and 16 bases at J, leaving 7 bases unmatched. Looked up from germline, CDR1 is GTSNPN and CDR2 is SVGIG (reference sequence). This CDR3 comprises 11 residues. Treatment indicated: oral pan-JAK inhibitor, 5-10 mg twice daily. Sequencing templates came from extracted RNA that was reverse transcribed into cDNA. Clones were sequenced by immunoSEQ multiplex PCR, and TCRdb holds only the in-frame ones, with some missing. The top ten clones hold about 14% of a sample with fewer than 200,000 clones, less than 80% of them seen once. This clone appeared a single time. What it recognizes is unknown.

The origin of this receptor is a human donor with alopecia areata. The chain employs TRBV30 and TRBJ2-4, with TRBD2 matching 8 bases. This specimen was CD4+ T cells sorted from blood, taken at week 24, from a patient treated with tofacitinib. The CDR3 DNA reads as TGTGCCTGGAGTACTGGGACTAGTGGTTACTTC. This codes for CAWSTGTSGYF.